Listed below are T cell receptor beta chains from one sample, sequenced in a study of T cell repertoires in cytomegalovirus infection. TCRdb reanalysed the reads using MiXCR and keeps one entry per CDR3 protein. The table lists hundreds of thousands of distinct CDR3 sequences, around 9.5% of them singletons. The sample taken for sequencing was PBMCs. The receptors stem from a human donor in good health (CMV status not recorded). Some clones in this sample may be carry-over from other donors' samples. Each CDR3 is given with its conserved first and last residue. Each record gives: clone size, V gene, D gene, J gene, CDR3 DNA, CDR3 protein. D genes are given only for firm matches. Clone size is shown for a subset of rows, as once, few, many or a class of expanded clone.

abundance: many; v_gene: TRBV27; d_gene: TRBD2; j_gene: TRBJ2-7; CDR3nt: TGTGCCAGCAGTCCCCTAGCGGGAGGTGGTGAGCAGTACTTC; CDR3aa: CASSPLAGGGEQYF
abundance: .; v_gene: TRBV6-5; d_gene: .; j_gene: TRBJ1-2; CDR3nt: TGTGCCAGCAGTTACTACCCTCAGGGGACCTATAGCTACACCTTC; CDR3aa: CASSYYPQGTYSYTF
abundance: few; v_gene: TRBV12-3/TRBV12-4; d_gene: .; j_gene: TRBJ1-1; CDR3nt: TGTGCCAGCAGCCCCCAGGCCGATCCCTGGACTGAAGCTTTCTTT; CDR3aa: CASSPQADPWTEAFF
abundance: few; v_gene: TRBV20-1; d_gene: TRBD2; j_gene: TRBJ2-7; CDR3nt: TGCAGTGCTAGAGATCTAGCGGGAGAGGGGCAGTACTTC; CDR3aa: CSARDLAGEGQYF
abundance: few; v_gene: TRBV20-1; d_gene: TRBD1; j_gene: TRBJ1-6; CDR3nt: TGCAGTGCTAGAGATTTGCGGGCAGGGGGAAATTCACCCCTCCACTTT; CDR3aa: CSARDLRAGGNSPLHF
abundance: .; v_gene: TRBV12-3/TRBV12-4; d_gene: TRBD1; j_gene: TRBJ2-4; CDR3nt: TGTGCCAGCAGTTATTGGACAGGGGGAGCCTCGTCCAAAAACATTCAGTACTTC; CDR3aa: CASSYWTGGASSKNIQYF
abundance: .; v_gene: TRBV6-2/TRBV6-3; d_gene: .; j_gene: TRBJ1-6; CDR3nt: TGTGCCAGCAGTACCCCCCCGGGGGGGCCCCTCCACTTT; CDR3aa: CASSTPPGGPLHF
abundance: .; v_gene: TRBV28; d_gene: TRBD2; j_gene: TRBJ2-1; CDR3nt: TGTGCCAGCAGTTTATTGCCCAGCGGGGGTTACAATGAGCAGTTCTTC; CDR3aa: CASSLLPSGGYNEQFF
abundance: few; v_gene: TRBV15; d_gene: .; j_gene: TRBJ1-5; CDR3nt: TGTGCCACCAGCAGAGATGGGGGGTCCCGTCAGCCCCAGCATTTT; CDR3aa: CATSRDGGSRQPQHF
abundance: .; v_gene: TRBV7-2; d_gene: TRBD2; j_gene: TRBJ2-7; CDR3nt: TGTGCCAGCAGCTTAGCCTTAACCGGGACTAGCGGCTACGAGCAGTACTTC; CDR3aa: CASSLALTGTSGYEQYF
abundance: many; v_gene: TRBV7-6; d_gene: .; j_gene: TRBJ2-1; CDR3nt: TGTGCCAGCAGCCCGTTTCGTTCCGCCTACAATGAGCAGTTCTTC; CDR3aa: CASSPFRSAYNEQFF
abundance: .; v_gene: TRBV7-2; d_gene: .; j_gene: TRBJ1-1; CDR3nt: TGTGCCAGCAGCTTAGCGATATCGGGGAAAGGAGCTTTCTTT; CDR3aa: CASSLAISGKGAFF
abundance: many; v_gene: TRBV7-2; d_gene: .; j_gene: TRBJ2-7; CDR3nt: TGTGCCAGCAGCTTAGTGGGCAGCTCCTACGAGCAGTACTTC; CDR3aa: CASSLVGSSYEQYF
abundance: .; v_gene: TRBV7-2; d_gene: .; j_gene: TRBJ2-1; CDR3nt: TGTGCCAGCAGCTTCACGACCCCTGCGGGTGAGCAGTTCTTC; CDR3aa: CASSFTTPAGEQFF
abundance: .; v_gene: TRBV7-2; d_gene: .; j_gene: TRBJ1-6; CDR3nt: TGTGCCAGCAGCCTCCGACAGGCCGATACTAATTCACCCCTCCACTTT; CDR3aa: CASSLRQADTNSPLHF
abundance: many; v_gene: TRBV7-2; d_gene: .; j_gene: TRBJ1-5; CDR3nt: TGTGCCAGCAGCTTAAGTGCGGGGGGACAGCCCCAGCATTTT; CDR3aa: CASSLSAGGQPQHF
abundance: .; v_gene: TRBV11-2; d_gene: .; j_gene: TRBJ1-5; CDR3nt: TGTGCCAGCAGCTTCCCTTCAGAACGGGAACATAGCAATCAGCCCCAGCATTTT; CDR3aa: CASSFPSEREHSNQPQHF
abundance: many; v_gene: TRBV12-3/TRBV12-4; d_gene: .; j_gene: TRBJ1-5; CDR3nt: TGTGCCAGCAGTTTGTCTTTGGGGCAGAATCAGCCCCAGCATTTT; CDR3aa: CASSLSLGQNQPQHF
abundance: many; v_gene: TRBV7-2; d_gene: .; j_gene: TRBJ1-2; CDR3nt: TGTGCCAGCAGCCCCCGGCGGGGGGCAGAGGATGGCTACACCTTC; CDR3aa: CASSPRRGAEDGYTF
abundance: .; v_gene: TRBV13; d_gene: .; j_gene: TRBJ2-5; CDR3nt: TGTGCCAGCAGCCGGTCCCAAGAGACCCAGTACTTC; CDR3aa: CASSRSQETQYF
abundance: many; v_gene: TRBV27; d_gene: TRBD2; j_gene: TRBJ2-1; CDR3nt: TGTGCCAGCAGAGTTATTAACCGACCGGGGGGGCTTAGCTCCTACAATGAGCAGTTCTTC; CDR3aa: CASRVINRPGGLSSYNEQFF
abundance: .; v_gene: TRBV4-3; d_gene: .; j_gene: TRBJ2-1; CDR3nt: TGCGCCAGCAGCCAAGAGTCCCGAGACTACAATGAGCAGTTCTTC; CDR3aa: CASSQESRDYNEQFF
abundance: .; v_gene: TRBV12-3/TRBV12-4; d_gene: .; j_gene: TRBJ2-1; CDR3nt: TGTGCCAGCAGAACGGGACCTATTAACAATGAGCAGTTCTTC; CDR3aa: CASRTGPINNEQFF
abundance: many; v_gene: TRBV6-2/TRBV6-3; d_gene: .; j_gene: TRBJ1-1; CDR3nt: TGTGCCAGCAGTTTTCTCAGCCTGAACACTGAAGCTTTCTTT; CDR3aa: CASSFLSLNTEAFF
abundance: many; v_gene: TRBV7-2; d_gene: .; j_gene: TRBJ2-2; CDR3nt: TGTGCCAGCAGCTCGTACCTTCAGACTAGCACCGGGGAGCTGTTTTTT; CDR3aa: CASSSYLQTSTGELFF
abundance: .; v_gene: TRBV5-4; d_gene: .; j_gene: TRBJ1-6; CDR3nt: TGTGCCAGCAGTTCCGACGGGTCACCCCTCCACTTT; CDR3aa: CASSSDGSPLHF
abundance: .; v_gene: TRBV29-1; d_gene: .; j_gene: TRBJ1-1; CDR3nt: TGCAGCGTCCTCTCGTCCATGAACACTGAAGCTTTCTTT; CDR3aa: CSVLSSMNTEAFF
abundance: many; v_gene: TRBV12-3/TRBV12-4; d_gene: .; j_gene: TRBJ1-2; CDR3nt: TGTGCCAGCAGTTTAGGCGCTGCCGGGGACTATGGCTACACCTTC; CDR3aa: CASSLGAAGDYGYTF
abundance: .; v_gene: TRBV29-1; d_gene: .; j_gene: TRBJ1-1; CDR3nt: TGCAGCGTTATCCGGGACGGGGAGGAAGCTTTCTTT; CDR3aa: CSVIRDGEEAFF
abundance: .; v_gene: TRBV7-9; d_gene: .; j_gene: TRBJ1-1; CDR3nt: TGTGCCAGCAGCTTAGGGCCCCAGGGAGGGACTGAAGCTTTCTTT; CDR3aa: CASSLGPQGGTEAFF
abundance: .; v_gene: TRBV30; d_gene: .; j_gene: TRBJ2-2; CDR3nt: TGTGCCTGGAGTGATGGACTTTACACCGGGGAGCTGTTTTTT; CDR3aa: CAWSDGLYTGELFF
abundance: .; v_gene: TRBV11-3; d_gene: TRBD2; j_gene: TRBJ2-1; CDR3nt: TGTGCCAGCAGCCCGAGACTAGCGGGAGAGGGGTACAATGAGCAGTTCTTC; CDR3aa: CASSPRLAGEGYNEQFF
abundance: .; v_gene: TRBV6-1; d_gene: .; j_gene: TRBJ1-5; CDR3nt: TGTGCCAGCAGTGGATCACTAATCAATCAGCCCCAGCATTTT; CDR3aa: CASSGSLINQPQHF
abundance: .; v_gene: TRBV7-9; d_gene: TRBD2; j_gene: TRBJ2-5; CDR3nt: TGTGCCAGCAGCCTCCCCCGGGAGGTGGAGACCCAGTACTTC; CDR3aa: CASSLPREVETQYF
abundance: few; v_gene: TRBV12-3/TRBV12-4; d_gene: TRBD1; j_gene: TRBJ1-5; CDR3nt: TGTGCCAGCAGCCCCAGGGAAGGGGGCAGCAATCAGCCCCAGCATTTT; CDR3aa: CASSPREGGSNQPQHF
abundance: many; v_gene: TRBV7-2; d_gene: TRBD2; j_gene: TRBJ2-3; CDR3nt: TGTGCCAGCAGCTTAGTAGGGCTGGGTAGCGGGAGACCCACAGATACGCAGTATTTT; CDR3aa: CASSLVGLGSGRPTDTQYF
abundance: .; v_gene: TRBV11-2; d_gene: TRBD2; j_gene: TRBJ2-3; CDR3nt: TGTGCCAGCAGCTTAGGACGGATGGGGGGGGACACAGATACGCAGTATTTT; CDR3aa: CASSLGRMGGDTDTQYF
abundance: .; v_gene: TRBV7-6; d_gene: .; j_gene: TRBJ1-3; CDR3nt: TGTGCCAGCAGCGGAGTGGGGGGCGCGGGAAACACCATATATTTT; CDR3aa: CASSGVGGAGNTIYF
abundance: .; v_gene: TRBV6-2/TRBV6-3; d_gene: TRBD1; j_gene: TRBJ2-1; CDR3nt: TGTGCCAGCAGTTACACGACAGGGGGGCTCTACAATGAGCAGTTCTTC; CDR3aa: CASSYTTGGLYNEQFF
abundance: .; v_gene: TRBV10-3; d_gene: TRBD1; j_gene: TRBJ1-1; CDR3nt: TGTGCCATCAGTAAAGGACAGGGAGAATGGACTGAAGCTTTCTTT; CDR3aa: CAISKGQGEWTEAFF